This T cell receptor (beta chain) was recorded in a study of regulatory T cells in long-lasting Graves disease. Study in general: Antithyroid drug intake by newly diagnosed Graves' patients had lasted under 3 months. Study-level results: Persistent Graves' patients showed reduced TCR diversity versus newly diagnosed patients.

This clonotype was detected a few times. Its specificity is unknown. iRepertoire HTBI primers and Arm-PCR of CDR3 regions built TCR beta libraries. TCRdb used MiXCR to reprocess the multiplex PCR reads, holding one entry per CDR3 protein. The sample has hundreds of thousands of distinct CDR3 sequences; under 20% are singletons. Time point: newly diagnosed GD, antithyroid drugs for less than 3 months. After RNA was extracted from PBMCs, the TCR library was made from it. An endocrinology department in Xi'an, China, supplied the patients. This receptor was taken from a female donor with Graves disease. The sample in question was peripheral blood mononuclear cells (PBMCs), obtained at new diagnosis, from a patient treated with antithyroid drugs.

The DNA for the CDR3 is TGTGCCAGCAGCAACGCCGGGACGGGAGCCTACGAGCAGTACTTC. It is translated as CASSNAGTGAYEQYF. The genes are TRBV13 and TRBJ2-7; D perhaps matches TRBD2 (6 bases). V shed 5 bases and J shed 2 bases, with 16 bases lying between them. The CDR3 has 15 residues. Germline-derived CDR1 and CDR2 are PRHDT and FYEKMQ (reference sequence).